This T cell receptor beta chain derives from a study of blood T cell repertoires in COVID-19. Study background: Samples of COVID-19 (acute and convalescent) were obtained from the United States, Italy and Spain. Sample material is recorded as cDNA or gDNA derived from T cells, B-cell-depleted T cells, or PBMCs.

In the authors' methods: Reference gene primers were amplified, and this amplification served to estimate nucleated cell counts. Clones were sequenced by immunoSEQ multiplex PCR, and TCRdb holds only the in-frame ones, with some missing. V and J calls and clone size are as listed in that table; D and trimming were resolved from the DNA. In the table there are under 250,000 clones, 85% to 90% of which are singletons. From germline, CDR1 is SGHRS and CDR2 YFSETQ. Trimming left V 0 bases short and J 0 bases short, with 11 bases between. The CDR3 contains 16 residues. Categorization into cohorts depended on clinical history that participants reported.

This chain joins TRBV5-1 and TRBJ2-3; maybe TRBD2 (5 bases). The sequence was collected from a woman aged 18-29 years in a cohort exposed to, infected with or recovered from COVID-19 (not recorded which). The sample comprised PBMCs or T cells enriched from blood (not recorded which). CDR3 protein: CASSLESGISTDTQYF. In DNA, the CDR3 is TGCGCCAGCAGCTTGGAAAGCGGAATAAGCACAGATACGCAGTATTTT. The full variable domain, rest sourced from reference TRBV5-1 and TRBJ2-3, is KAGVTQTPRYLIKTRGQQVTLSCSPISGHRSVSWYQQTPGQGLQFLFEYFSETQRNKGNFPGRFSGRQFSNSRSEMNVSTLELGDSALYLCASSLESGISTDTQYFGPGTRLTVL.